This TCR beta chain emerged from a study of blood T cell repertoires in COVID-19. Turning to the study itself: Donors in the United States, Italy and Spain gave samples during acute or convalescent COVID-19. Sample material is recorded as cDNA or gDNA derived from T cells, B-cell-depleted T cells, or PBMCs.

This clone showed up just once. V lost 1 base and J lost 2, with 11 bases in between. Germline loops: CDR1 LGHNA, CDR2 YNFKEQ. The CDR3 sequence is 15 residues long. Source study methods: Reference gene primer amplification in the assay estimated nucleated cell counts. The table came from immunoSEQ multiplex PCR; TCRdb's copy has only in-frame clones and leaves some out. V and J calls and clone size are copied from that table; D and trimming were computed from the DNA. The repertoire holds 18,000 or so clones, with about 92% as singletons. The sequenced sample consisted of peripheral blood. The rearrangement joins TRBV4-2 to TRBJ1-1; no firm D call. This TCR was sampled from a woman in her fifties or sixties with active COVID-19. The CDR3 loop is CASSQGMRVNTEAFF. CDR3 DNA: TGTGCCAGCAGCCAAGGGATGAGGGTAAACACTGAAGCTTTCTTT.